The rows below give T cell receptor beta chains drawn from one sample of a study of long-term antiretroviral therapy in people with HIV. Using immunoSEQ multiplex PCR, the repertoire was profiled, and TCRdb retains in-frame clones only, with some absent. The sample lists under 30,000 clones, 80% seen once, with about 7.3% in the top ten. Sample: unsorted PBMCs, taken 0.3 years after starting antiretroviral therapy. These TCRs come from a man aged 40-50 years with HIV. Both conserved end residues are part of each CDR3. D genes are given only for firm matches. A row's size may be missing; if present it is once, few, many or a size class.

clone_size j_call d_call v_call cdr3_nt cdr3_aa
- TRBJ2-7 - TRBV28 TGTGCCAGCAGTTTCGGGTATTCCTACGAGCAGTACTTC CASSFGYSYEQYF
once TRBJ1-3 - TRBV6-5 TGTGCCAGCAGCAGAGACAGGAACTCTGGAAACACCATATATTTT CASSRDRNSGNTIYF
- TRBJ2-7 - TRBV2 TGTGCCAGCAGACGGGAGAGCTCCTACGAGCAGTACTTC CASRRESSYEQYF
- TRBJ1-1 TRBD1 TRBV6-1 TGTGCCAGCAGCCTGGGACAGCTGAACACTGAAGCTTTCTTT CASSLGQLNTEAFF
- TRBJ2-5 - TRBV7-2 TGTGCCAGCACTCCGGAGTGGCAAGAGACCCAGTACTTC CASTPEWQETQYF
few TRBJ2-5 TRBD2 TRBV7-2 TGTGCCAGCAGCCTTAAGCGGGAAGAGTGGACCCAGTACTTC CASSLKREEWTQYF
- TRBJ2-7 TRBD1 TRBV7-2 TGTGCCAGCAGTCAGGACAGGTTCTACGAGCAGTACTTC CASSQDRFYEQYF
- TRBJ2-5 TRBD2 TRBV7-2 TGTGCCAGCAGCAAGGGACTAGCGGGGCCCCAGACCCAGTACTTC CASSKGLAGPQTQYF
- TRBJ2-3 - TRBV28 TGTGCCAGCAGTTTAGGGCTAGCGTATACGGGAGATACGCAGTATTTT CASSLGLAYTGDTQYF
- TRBJ1-2 TRBD1 TRBV9 TGTGCCAGCAGCTTAAGTTGGACAGGGGAAAACTATGGCTACACCTTC CASSLSWTGENYGYTF
- TRBJ1-4 - TRBV5-1 TGCGCCAGCACCCGAGGGGAAGGTGAAAAACTGTTTTTT CASTRGEGEKLFF
- TRBJ1-2 TRBD1 TRBV4-1 TGCGCCAGCAGCCAAGAAAAGGGGGCCGGCGGCTACACCTTC CASSQEKGAGGYTF
- TRBJ1-5 TRBD1 TRBV4-1 TGCGCCAGCAGCGGACAGGGAATGGGCAATCAGCCCCAGCATTTT CASSGQGMGNQPQHF
- TRBJ1-1 - TRBV28 TGTGCCAGCAGTTTGGGGACACTGAACACTGAAGCTTTCTTT CASSLGTLNTEAFF
- TRBJ1-6 - TRBV5-8 TGTGCCAGCTGGCGTTGGGGGAACTATAATTCACCCCTCCACTTT CASWRWGNYNSPLHF
- TRBJ2-7 TRBD1 TRBV19 TGTGCCAGTAGCTCGACAGGGAGCAAGGACGAGCAGTACTTC CASSSTGSKDEQYF
few TRBJ2-7 - TRBV27 TGTGCCAGCAGTTTAGGGGGGCACCTGTACGAGCAGTACTTC CASSLGGHLYEQYF
- TRBJ1-5 - TRBV30 TGTGCCTGGAGTGTCGTGGGTTCTCAGCCCCAGCATTTT CAWSVVGSQPQHF
once TRBJ2-3 TRBD2 TRBV9 TGTGCCAGCAGCCGGCTAGCGGGAGCTCAAACAGATACGCAGTATTTT CASSRLAGAQTDTQYF
- TRBJ2-7 TRBD1 TRBV5-1 TGCGCCAGCAGCCCCCGGGACAGGGGCTACGAGCAGTACTTC CASSPRDRGYEQYF
- TRBJ1-2 TRBD1 TRBV7-2 TGTGCCAGCAGACGCTTCGGGACAGGGGCTGATGGCTACACCTTC CASRRFGTGADGYTF
- TRBJ1-1 - TRBV5-5 TGTGCCAGCAGCCGGGACCCCGGATTGAACACTGAAGCTTTCTTT CASSRDPGLNTEAFF
- TRBJ1-1 - TRBV4-1 TGCGCCAGCAGCCAAGGGTGGGCTTCGAACACTGAAGCTTTCTTT CASSQGWASNTEAFF
once TRBJ2-2 - TRBV9 TGTGCCAGCAGCCCAATCGTAGGGGACACCGGGGAGCTGTTTTTT CASSPIVGDTGELFF
- TRBJ1-2 - TRBV18 TGTGCCAGCTCACCGACACCGGCCAACTATGGCTACACCTTC CASSPTPANYGYTF
- TRBJ1-2 TRBD1 TRBV7-2 TGTGCCAGCAGCTTAGGGTCACAGGGGGCATCTGGCTACACCTTC CASSLGSQGASGYTF
- TRBJ2-5 - TRBV6-5 TGTGCCAGCAGACCCACAGGGCTCCAAGAGACCCAGTACTTC CASRPTGLQETQYF